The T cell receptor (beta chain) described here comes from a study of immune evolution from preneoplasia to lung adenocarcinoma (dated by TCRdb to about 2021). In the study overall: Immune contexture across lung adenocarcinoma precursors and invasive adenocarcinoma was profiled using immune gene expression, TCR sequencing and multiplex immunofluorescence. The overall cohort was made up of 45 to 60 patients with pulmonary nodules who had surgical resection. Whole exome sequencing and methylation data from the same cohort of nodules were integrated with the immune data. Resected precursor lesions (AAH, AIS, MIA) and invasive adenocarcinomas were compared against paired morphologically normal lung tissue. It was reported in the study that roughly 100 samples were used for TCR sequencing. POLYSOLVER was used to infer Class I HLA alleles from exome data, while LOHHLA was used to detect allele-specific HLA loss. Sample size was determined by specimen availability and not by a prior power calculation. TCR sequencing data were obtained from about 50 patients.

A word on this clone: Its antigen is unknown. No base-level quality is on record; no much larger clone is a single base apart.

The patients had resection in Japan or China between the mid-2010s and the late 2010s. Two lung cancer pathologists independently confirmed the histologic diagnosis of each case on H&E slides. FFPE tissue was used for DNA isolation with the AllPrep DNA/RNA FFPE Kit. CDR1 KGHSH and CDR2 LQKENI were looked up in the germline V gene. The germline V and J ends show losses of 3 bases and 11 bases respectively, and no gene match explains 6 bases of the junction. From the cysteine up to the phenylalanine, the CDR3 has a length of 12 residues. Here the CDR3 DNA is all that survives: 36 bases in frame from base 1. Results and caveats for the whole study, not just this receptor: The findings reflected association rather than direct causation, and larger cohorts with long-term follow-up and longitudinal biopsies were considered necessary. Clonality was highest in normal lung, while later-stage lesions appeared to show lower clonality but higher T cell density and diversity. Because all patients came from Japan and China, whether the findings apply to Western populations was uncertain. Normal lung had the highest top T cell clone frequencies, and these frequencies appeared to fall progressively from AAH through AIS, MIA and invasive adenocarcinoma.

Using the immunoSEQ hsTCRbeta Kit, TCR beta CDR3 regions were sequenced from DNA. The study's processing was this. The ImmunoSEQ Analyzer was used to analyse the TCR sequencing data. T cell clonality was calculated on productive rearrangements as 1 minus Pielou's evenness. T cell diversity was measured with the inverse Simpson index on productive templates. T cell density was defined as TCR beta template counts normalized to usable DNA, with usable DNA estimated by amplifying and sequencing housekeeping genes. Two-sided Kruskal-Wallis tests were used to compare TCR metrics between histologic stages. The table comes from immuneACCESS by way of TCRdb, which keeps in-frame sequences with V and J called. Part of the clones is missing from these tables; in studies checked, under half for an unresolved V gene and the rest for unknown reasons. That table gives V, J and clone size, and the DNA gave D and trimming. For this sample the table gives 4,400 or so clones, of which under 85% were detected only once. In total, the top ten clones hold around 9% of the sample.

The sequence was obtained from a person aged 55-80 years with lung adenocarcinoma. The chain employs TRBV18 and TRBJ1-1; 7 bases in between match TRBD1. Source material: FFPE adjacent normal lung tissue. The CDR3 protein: CASSPQGVEAFF. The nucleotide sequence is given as TGTGCCAGCTCACCGCAGGGGGTGGAGGCTTTCTTT.